Shown below are 30 T cell receptor beta chains from a single sample sequenced in a study of blood T cell repertoires in COVID-19. Using immunoSEQ multiplex PCR, the repertoire was profiled, and TCRdb retains in-frame clones only, with some absent. Here the sample spans 55,000 to 75,000 clones, about 86% being singletons. Sequencing was performed on peripheral blood. Receptors originate from a man aged 50 to 59 with acute or convalescent COVID-19.

The rearrangement links TRBV27 to TRBJ1-2; TRBD1 aligns across 7 bases. The junction had 1 base not matched to a gene; V was cut back by 5 bases and J by 4 bases. Germline V gene sequence: CDR1 MNHEY, CDR2 SMNVEV (reference sequence). The CDR3 has 12 residues. CDR3 protein: CASSRTGYGYTF. CDR3 nucleotide sequence: TGTGCCAGCAGTAGGACAGGCTATGGCTACACCTTC.

The chain uses TRBV19 and TRBJ2-7, with 8 nucleotides matching TRBD1. This CDR3 has 15 residues. CDR1 and CDR2 (germline): LNHDA, SQIVND (reference sequence). With 1 base clipped from V and 3 bases from J, the junction kept 5 bases outside the gene matches. Written as DNA, the CDR3 is TGTGCCAGTAGTATAGGACAGGGGAATTTCTACGAGCAGTACTTC. Translating gives CASSIGQGNFYEQYF.

Worth noting for this clone: At one end, the junction sequence differs from germline, possibly due to a read error. Other DNA sequences in this specimen translate into the identical CDR3. The chain is built from TRBV6-5 and TRBJ1-1; 8 bases agree with TRBD1. In germline, CDR1 is MNHEY, CDR2 SVGAGI. The CDR3 spans 13 residues. CDR3 amino acids: CASNRQGNTEAFF. The DNA for the CDR3 is TGTGCCAGCAACCGACAGGGGAACACTGAGGCTTTCTTT.

The rearrangement links TRBV7-3 to TRBJ2-3, with D unresolved. Trimming pared 1 base from V and 0 bases from J, leaving 8 bases between. CDR3 length: 15 residues. Germline V gives CDR1 SGHTA, CDR2 FQGTGA. CDR3 sequence reads: CASSLSGSSTDTQYF. As DNA, the CDR3 is TGTGCCAGCAGCTTAAGCGGTTCTAGCACAGATACGCAGTATTTT.

The table lists this clone with a few counts. CDR3 sequence: CASSLGRKQVMNTEAFF. CDR3 bases: TGTGCCAGCAGCTTGGGTAGAAAACAGGTGATGAACACTGAAGCTTTCTTT. The V gene is TRBV5-4, the J gene TRBJ1-1; possibly TRBD1 for D (5 bases). This CDR3 has 17 residues. Trimming took off 0 bases at V and 0 bases at J, with 15 bases between the two ends. Germline V lookup: CDR1 SGHNT, CDR2 YYREEE (reference sequence).

The chain uses TRBV10-1 and TRBJ1-2; D ambiguous. The CDR3 has 13 residues. Germline V lookup: CDR1 WNHNN, CDR2 SYGVQD (reference sequence). V gave up 4 bases and J gave up 8 bases, with 14 bases separating them. The CDR3 loop reads CASSGSGGYGYTF. CDR3 coding DNA: TGCGCCAGCAGTGGTTCAGGAGGGTACGGCTACACCTTC.

The V call is TRBV7-9, the J call TRBJ1-3, with 9 bases that match TRBD1. V shed 7 bases and J 4 bases; nucleotides not matched to a gene: 8. CDR1 is SEHNR, CDR2 FQNEAQ, per germline (reference sequence). The CDR3 runs to 15 residues. DNA for the CDR3: TGTGCCAGCACCCTTACAGGGGGCGCGGGAAACACCATATATTTT. Its protein product is CASTLTGGAGNTIYF.

The sample holds a few counts of this clone. V usage is TRBV6-5 and J usage is TRBJ1-4, with 7 bases lining up with TRBD1. The CDR3 spans 13 residues. Germline CDR1 is MNHEY and CDR2 is SVGAGI. The V gene end was trimmed by 6 bases and the J gene end by 6 bases; junction bases not matched to a gene: 4. The CDR3 protein is CASSLTGYEKLFF. DNA for the CDR3: TGTGCCAGCAGCTTGACAGGGTATGAAAAACTGTTTTTT.

The genes are TRBV9 and TRBJ2-3; 8 positions match TRBD2. The CDR3 contains 15 residues. CDR1 SGDLS and CDR2 YYNGEE come from the germline V gene. The J segment lost 4 bases and the V segment lost 2 bases, leaving 6 bases of the junction unmatched. The CDR3 reads CASSVTAGVADTQYF. The CDR3 nucleotides read TGTGCCAGCAGCGTGACAGCGGGAGTGGCAGATACGCAGTATTTT.

The rearrangement joins TRBV28 to TRBJ1-5, with 9 bases aligning to TRBD1. Trimming cost V 5 bases and J 10 bases; bases outside gene matches: 9. The germline gives CDR1 MDHEN, CDR2 SYDVKM. This CDR3 contains 14 residues. The CDR3 coding sequence is TGTGCCAGCAGTGCTGGACAGGGGTATCCCCCCCAGCATTTT. Its protein product is CASSAGQGYPPQHF.

The J gene is TRBJ1-1, the V gene TRBV5-6; D unclear. The length of the CDR3 is 14 residues. From germline, CDR1 is SGHDT and CDR2 YYEEEE. The germline V and J ends were trimmed by 4 bases and 2 bases, with 12 bases remaining between them. The CDR3 region has the DNA TGTGCCAGCAGCCTATACCATCGAAACACTGAAGCTTTCTTT. Amino acids: CASSLYHRNTEAFF.

This clone was observed once. The rearrangement joins TRBV7-8 to TRBJ2-1; no definite D call. Germline V gene data show CDR1 as SGHVS and CDR2 as FQNEAQ. This CDR3 comprises 17 residues. V lost 1 base and J 0 bases, leaving 13 bases between the germline ends. The CDR3 bases are TGTGCCAGCAGCTTAGGCGTCGCAGGCAGCTCCTACAATGAGCAGTTCTTC. Its translation is CASSLGVAGSSYNEQFF.

The chain is built from TRBV10-2 and TRBJ2-1, with unresolved D. Per the germline V gene, CDR1 is WSHSY and CDR2 is SAAADI. The ends were cut back, 6 bases at V and 0 bases at J, with 9 bases in the middle. There are 14 residues in the CDR3. The chain's CDR3 is CASSLTVSYNEQFF. In nucleotides, the CDR3 is TGCGCCAGCAGCCTGACTGTCTCCTACAATGAGCAGTTCTTC.

This clone was seen more than once but under ten times. CDR3 sequence reads: CASSGQTNQPQHF. The DNA of the CDR3 is TGCGCCAGCAGTGGGCAAACCAATCAGCCCCAGCATTTT. The chain couples TRBV10-2 to TRBJ1-5; D gene ambiguous. The CDR3 consists of 13 residues. The V gene lost 4 bases and the J gene lost 3 bases, with 7 bases spanning the gap. The germline V gene encodes CDR1 WSHSY and CDR2 SAAADI.

The gene calls are TRBV6-1 and TRBJ2-1; 14 bases align to TRBD2. This CDR3 spans 16 amino acids. J was trimmed by 3 bases and V by 4 bases; bases with no gene match: 2. Germline CDR1 and CDR2: MNHNS and SASEGT. The CDR3 DNA reads as TGTGCCAGCAGTGGGGGGACTAGCGGGAGCTACAATGAGCAGTTCTTC. Translating it yields CASSGGTSGSYNEQFF.

The chain employs TRBV6-5 and TRBJ1-1; D is uncertain. The CDR3 is 14 amino acids. Germline V CDR1 and CDR2: MNHEY, SVGAGI. V shed 0 bases and J shed 1 base, with 6 bases lying between them. The CDR3 DNA is TGTGCCAGCAGTTACTCCCATTCGAACACTGAAGCTTTCTTT. This gives the protein CASSYSHSNTEAFF.

This clone occurred a few times. The J gene is TRBJ2-1, the V gene TRBV5-1; 7 bases map to TRBD1. The germline CDR1 and CDR2 sequences are SGHRS and YFSETQ. The CDR3 is 14 residues long. The junction had 8 bases not matched to a gene; V was cut back by 3 bases and J by 8 bases. The CDR3 nucleotides read TGCGCCAGCAGCTCCAGGTACACAGGGGATGAGCAGTTCTTC. Its translation is CASSSRYTGDEQFF.

V usage is TRBV28 and J usage is TRBJ2-5; 14 bases map to TRBD2. From germline, CDR1 is MDHEN and CDR2 SYDVKM. V was pared by 4 bases and J by 4 bases, with 2 bases of the junction left unmatched. CDR3 length equals 15 residues. The DNA of the CDR3 is TGTGCCAGCAGTTCGACTAGCGGGAGGGTAGAGACCCAGTACTTC. Translated, it gives CASSSTSGRVETQYF.

V and J are TRBV7-9 and TRBJ2-5; 7 bases map to TRBD2. This CDR3 is 13 amino acids long. Germline lookup yields CDR1 SEHNR and CDR2 FQNEAQ (reference sequence). After removal of 1 base from V and 5 bases from J, the junction contained 1 base not matched to a gene. The CDR3 is CASSLGGSETQYF. As DNA, the CDR3 is TGTGCCAGCAGCTTAGGCGGGAGTGAGACCCAGTACTTC.

This clone was seen a handful of times. The chain links TRBV11-3 to TRBJ2-2; 11 positions agree with TRBD1. CDR1 and CDR2 (germline): SGHNT, YENEEA. This CDR3 spans 15 amino acids. V shed 5 bases, J shed 4 bases, and the junction held 3 bases outside the gene matches. The DNA of the CDR3 is TGTGCCAGCAGCCCCGGGACAGGGGGCACCGGGGAGCTGTTTTTT. Residues: CASSPGTGGTGELFF.

The J gene is TRBJ2-7, the V gene TRBV19; 10 nucleotides match TRBD1. Germline V gene sequence: CDR1 LNHDA, CDR2 SQIVND (reference sequence). V lost 5 bases, J lost 5 bases, and 9 bases stayed unmatched. This CDR3 is 15 amino acids long. In DNA form, the CDR3 reads TGTGCCAGTAGTCCCCGGACAGGGGGAGTCCACGAGCAGTACTTC. Protein sequence: CASSPRTGGVHEQYF.

The CDR3 loop reads CASSRQGWGTEAFF. The CDR3 DNA follows: TGTGCCAGCAGCCGACAGGGGTGGGGTACTGAAGCTTTCTTT. The chain employs TRBV11-1 and TRBJ1-1, with 8 bases matching TRBD1. CDR1 is SGHAT, CDR2 FQDESV, per germline (reference sequence). With V trimmed by 5 bases and J by 5 bases, 7 bases remained unmatched. There are 14 residues in the CDR3.

This clone was seen only once. The chain recombines TRBV18 with TRBJ2-7, with D perhaps TRBD2 (6 bases). V lost 4 bases and J 0 bases, leaving 16 bases between the germline ends. In germline, CDR1 is KGHSH, CDR2 LQKENI. The CDR3 runs 16 residues. The CDR3 region has the DNA TGTGCCAGCTCACTTGCCGCGGGGCGGGGCTCCTACGAGCAGTACTTC. It specifies CASSLAAGRGSYEQYF.

The gene calls are TRBV6-5 and TRBJ2-1, with D possibly TRBD2 on 6 matching bases. Trimming removed 8 bases from V and 8 bases from J, with 10 bases in between. Per the germline V gene, CDR1 is MNHEY and CDR2 is SVGAGI. This CDR3 is built from 11 residues. The CDR3 spells CASARGDEQFF. The CDR3 DNA reads as TGTGCCAGCGCGCGGGGCGATGAGCAGTTCTTC.

The chain uses TRBV18 and TRBJ2-5; a weak D match, TRBD2 (6 bases). Germline V gene lookup returns CDR1 KGHSH and CDR2 LQKENI. Between the trimmed V and J ends, which lost 0 bases and 5 bases, there was a span of 10 bases. The CDR3 has 14 residues. The CDR3 nucleotides read TGTGCCAGCTCACCACCGGGAGGAGCCGAGACCCAGTACTTC. Encoded protein: CASSPPGGAETQYF.

V and J are TRBV7-5 and TRBJ2-1; the table's D gene call, TRBD2, was not cross checked with the DNA. TRBV7-5 is designated a pseudogene. The CDR3 totals 17 residues. This CDR3 reads CARSLAGPRGGYNEQFF. The DNA for the CDR3 is TGTGCCAGAAGCTTAGCGGGCCCGAGGGGAGGCTACAATGAGCAGTTCTTC.

The chain carries TRBV2 and TRBJ1-6, with 8 bases fitting TRBD1. The CDR3 has 15 residues. Germline V lookup: CDR1 SNHLY, CDR2 FYNNEI. Germline trimming cut 7 bases from V and 6 bases from J; bases unmatched to any gene: 8. The CDR3 region is CASNALQGGNSPLHF. CDR3 sequence (DNA): TGTGCCAGCAACGCACTACAGGGGGGTAATTCACCCCTCCACTTT. Full variable domain (missing parts from reference TRBV2 and TRBJ1-6): EPEVTQTPSHQVTQMGQEVILRCVPISNHLYFYWYRQILGQKVEFLVSFYNNEISEKSEIFDDQFSVERPDGSNFTLKIRSTKLEDSAMYFCASNALQGGNSPLHFGNGTRLTVT.

V gene TRBV7-9 combines with J gene TRBJ2-3; 9 bases line up with TRBD2. Losses at the gene ends were 8 bases for V and 3 bases for J; bases not matched to a gene: 6. CDR3 length: 14 residues. Germline loops: CDR1 SEHNR, CDR2 FQNEAQ (reference sequence). The CDR3 DNA reads TGTGCCAGCGGTAGCGGGAGTGTAACAGATACGCAGTATTTT. Translation: CASGSGSVTDTQYF.

The chain joins TRBV28 to TRBJ2-2; 8 nucleotides align to TRBD1. Per germline, CDR1 MDHEN and CDR2 SYDVKM. The trim removed 3 bases at V and 2 bases at J, leaving 11 bases unmatched. The CDR3 contains 18 residues. The CDR3 bases are TGTGCCAGCAGTTTCCTCCGGACAGGGATCTTTAACACCGGGGAGCTGTTTTTT. Encoded protein: CASSFLRTGIFNTGELFF.

The gene calls are TRBV2 and TRBJ2-1; 8 positions agree with TRBD2. Germline V lookup: CDR1 SNHLY, CDR2 FYNNEI. The CDR3 spans 15 residues. Trimming removed 1 base from V and 7 bases from J; junction bases left unmatched: 6. CDR3 loop: CASSEGERELNEQFF. The CDR3 DNA reads as TGTGCCAGCAGTGAAGGCGAGCGGGAGTTGAATGAGCAGTTCTTC.